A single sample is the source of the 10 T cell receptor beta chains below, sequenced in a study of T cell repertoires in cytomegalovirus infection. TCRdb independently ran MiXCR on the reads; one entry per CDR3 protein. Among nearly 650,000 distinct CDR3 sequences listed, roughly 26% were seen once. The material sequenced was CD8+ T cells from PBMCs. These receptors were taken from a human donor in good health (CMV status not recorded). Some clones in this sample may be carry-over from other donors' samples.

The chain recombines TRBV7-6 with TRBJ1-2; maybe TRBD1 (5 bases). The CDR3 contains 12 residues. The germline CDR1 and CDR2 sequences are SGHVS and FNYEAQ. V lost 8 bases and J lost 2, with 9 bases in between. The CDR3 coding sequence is TGTGCCAGCTTGGGGGGAAACTATGGCTACACCTTC. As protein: CASLGGNYGYTF. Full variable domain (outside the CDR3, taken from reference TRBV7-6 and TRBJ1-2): GAGVSQSPRYKVTKRGQDVALRCDPISGHVSLYWYRQALGQGPEFLTYFNYEAQQDKSGLPNDRFSAERPEGSISTLTIQRTEQRDSAMYRCASLGGNYGYTFGSGTRLTVV.

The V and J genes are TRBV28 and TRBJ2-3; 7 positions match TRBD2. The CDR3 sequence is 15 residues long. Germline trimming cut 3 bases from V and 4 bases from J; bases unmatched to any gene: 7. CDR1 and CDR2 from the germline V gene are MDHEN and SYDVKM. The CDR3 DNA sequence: TGTGCCAGCAGTTTGGGAGGGTCTTTGGCAGATACGCAGTATTTT. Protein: CASSLGGSLADTQYF. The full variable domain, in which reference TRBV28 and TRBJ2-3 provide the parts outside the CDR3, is DVKVTQSSRYLVKRTGEKVFLECVQDMDHENMFWYRQDPGLGLRLIYFSYDVKMKEKGDIPEGYSVSREKKERFSLILESASTNQTSMYLCASSLGGSLADTQYFGPGTRLTVL.

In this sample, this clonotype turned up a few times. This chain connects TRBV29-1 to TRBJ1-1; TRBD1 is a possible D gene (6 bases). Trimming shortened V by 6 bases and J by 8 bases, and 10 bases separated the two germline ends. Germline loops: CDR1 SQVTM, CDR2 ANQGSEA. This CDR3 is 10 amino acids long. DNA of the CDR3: TGCAGCGTAACAACAGGGGAAGCTTTCTTT. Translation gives CSVTTGEAFF.

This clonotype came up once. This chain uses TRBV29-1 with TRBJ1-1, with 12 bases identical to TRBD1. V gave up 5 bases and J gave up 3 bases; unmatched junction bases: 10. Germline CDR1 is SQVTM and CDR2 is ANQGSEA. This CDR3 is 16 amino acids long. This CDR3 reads CSVPRDRGRRDTEAFF. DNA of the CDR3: TGCAGCGTTCCCCGGGACAGGGGGCGTCGGGACACTGAAGCTTTCTTT.

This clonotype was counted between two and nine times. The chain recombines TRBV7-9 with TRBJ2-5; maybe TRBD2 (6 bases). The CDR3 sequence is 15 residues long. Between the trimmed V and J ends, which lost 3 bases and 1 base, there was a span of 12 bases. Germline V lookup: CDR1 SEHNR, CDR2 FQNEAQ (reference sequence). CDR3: CASSFRGGFQETQYF. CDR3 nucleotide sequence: TGTGCCAGCAGCTTCCGGGGAGGATTCCAAGAGACCCAGTACTTC.

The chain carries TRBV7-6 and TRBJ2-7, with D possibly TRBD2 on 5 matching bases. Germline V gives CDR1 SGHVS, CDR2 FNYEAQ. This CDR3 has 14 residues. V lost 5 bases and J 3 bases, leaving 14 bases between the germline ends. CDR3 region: CASSPRDYLYEQYF. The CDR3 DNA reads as TGTGCCAGCAGCCCCCGTGACTACCTCTACGAGCAGTACTTC.

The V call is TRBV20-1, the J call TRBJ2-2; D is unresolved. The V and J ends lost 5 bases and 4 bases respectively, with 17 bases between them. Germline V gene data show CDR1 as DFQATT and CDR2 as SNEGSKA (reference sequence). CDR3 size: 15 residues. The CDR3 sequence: CSAVVVHDVTGELFF. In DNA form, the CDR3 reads TGCAGTGCTGTAGTAGTACATGACGTCACCGGGGAGCTGTTTTTT.

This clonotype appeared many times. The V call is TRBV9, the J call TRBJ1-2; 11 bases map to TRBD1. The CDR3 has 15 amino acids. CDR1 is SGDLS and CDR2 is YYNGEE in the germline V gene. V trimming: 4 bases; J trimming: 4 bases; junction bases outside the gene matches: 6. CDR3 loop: CASSTGQGAGYGYTF. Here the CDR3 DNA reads TGTGCCAGCAGCACCGGACAGGGGGCCGGCTATGGCTACACCTTC.

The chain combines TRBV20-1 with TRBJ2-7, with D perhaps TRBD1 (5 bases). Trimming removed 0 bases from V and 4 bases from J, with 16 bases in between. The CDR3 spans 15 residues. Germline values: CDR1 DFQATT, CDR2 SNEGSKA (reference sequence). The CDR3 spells CSARDHLDSPYEQYV. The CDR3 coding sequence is TGCAGTGCTAGAGACCACCTTGACAGCCCTTACGAGCAGTACGTC.

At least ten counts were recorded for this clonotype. CDR3 sequence: CASSIELPNEQFF. CDR3 sequence (DNA): TGTGCCAGTAGTATAGAACTACCCAATGAGCAGTTCTTC. The V gene is TRBV19, the J gene TRBJ2-1, with unresolved D. V lost 0 bases to trimming and J lost 6 bases, with 6 bases between them. Per germline, CDR1 LNHDA and CDR2 SQIVND (reference sequence). This CDR3 is 13 amino acids long. The entire variable domain, with the rest obtained from reference TRBV19 and TRBJ2-1, is as follows: DGGITQSPKYLFRKEGQNVTLSCEQNLNHDAMYWYRQDPGQGLRLIYYSQIVNDFQKGDIAEGYSVSREKKESFPLTVTSAQKNPTAFYLCASSIELPNEQFFGPGTRLTVL.